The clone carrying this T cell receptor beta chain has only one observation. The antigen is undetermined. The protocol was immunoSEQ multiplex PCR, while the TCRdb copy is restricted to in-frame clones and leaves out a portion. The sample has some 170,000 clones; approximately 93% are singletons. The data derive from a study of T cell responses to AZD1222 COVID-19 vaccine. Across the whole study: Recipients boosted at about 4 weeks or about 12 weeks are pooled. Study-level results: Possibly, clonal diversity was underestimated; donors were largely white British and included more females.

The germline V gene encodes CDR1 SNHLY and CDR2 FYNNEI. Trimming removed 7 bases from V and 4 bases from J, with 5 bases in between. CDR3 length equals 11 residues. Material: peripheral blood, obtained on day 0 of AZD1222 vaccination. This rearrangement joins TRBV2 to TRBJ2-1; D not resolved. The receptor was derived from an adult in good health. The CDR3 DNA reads TGTGCCAGCACGGAATACAATGAGCAGTTCTTC. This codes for CASTEYNEQFF.